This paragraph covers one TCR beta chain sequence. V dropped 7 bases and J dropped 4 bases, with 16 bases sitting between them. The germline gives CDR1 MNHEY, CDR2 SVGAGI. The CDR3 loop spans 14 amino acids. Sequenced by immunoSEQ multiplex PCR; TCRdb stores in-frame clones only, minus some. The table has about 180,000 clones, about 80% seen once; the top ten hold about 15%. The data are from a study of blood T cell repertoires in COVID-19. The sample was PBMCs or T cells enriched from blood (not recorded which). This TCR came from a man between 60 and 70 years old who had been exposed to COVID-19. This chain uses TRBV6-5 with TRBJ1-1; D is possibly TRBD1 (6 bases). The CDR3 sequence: CASKSGTTSTEAFF. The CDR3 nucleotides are TGTGCCAGCAAATCCGGGACAACCAGCACTGAAGCTTTCTTT.